Below, 17 T cell receptor beta chains from the same sample are listed, as sequenced in a study of T cell responses to AZD1222 COVID-19 vaccine. Sequenced by immunoSEQ multiplex PCR; TCRdb stores in-frame clones only, minus some. The table has tens of thousands of clones, 75% to 85% seen once. The sequenced sample was peripheral blood, obtained on day 0 of AZD1222 vaccination. These receptors came from an adult in good health.

V is TRBV7-9 and J is TRBJ1-6; TRBD1 matches at 8 bases. V trimming: 5 bases; J trimming: 3 bases; junction bases outside the gene matches: 6. This CDR3 region has 16 residues. Germline CDR1 reads SEHNR; CDR2 reads FQNEAQ (reference sequence). The CDR3 DNA reads TGTGCCAGCAGCCAAGGACAGGGATTCTATAATTCACCCCTCCACTTT. It is translated as CASSQGQGFYNSPLHF.

This sequence joins TRBV5-1 and TRBJ1-1; TRBD1 is a possible D gene (5 bases). The CDR3 is 15 residues long. Per germline, CDR1 SGHRS and CDR2 YFSETQ. Trimming stripped 0 bases from V and 8 bases from J, with 17 bases between. CDR3 protein: CASSLGRGQTREAFF. As DNA, the CDR3 is TGCGCCAGCAGCTTGGGTCGGGGCCAAACGAGGGAAGCTTTCTTT.

The chain is built from TRBV4-1 and TRBJ1-5, with D unresolved. From germline, CDR1 is MGHRA and CDR2 YSYEKL. The CDR3 contains 17 residues. Trimming cost V 0 bases and J 0 bases, with 12 bases left between them. For the CDR3, the DNA is TGCGCCAGCAGCCAAGATCCAGGACGGAATAGCAATCAGCCCCAGCATTTT. This encodes CASSQDPGRNSNQPQHF.

In its sample, this clone was seen once. The chain links TRBV24-1 to TRBJ2-1, with 9 bases matching TRBD2. CDR1 and CDR2 from the germline V gene are KGHDR and SFDVKD. The CDR3 totals 14 residues. V shed 3 bases and J 10 bases; nucleotides not matched to a gene: 6. As DNA, the CDR3 is TGTGCCACCAGTGATCTAGCGGGGACAAGGGAGCAGTTCTTC. Translation: CATSDLAGTREQFF.

This clone has just one count. The chain recombines TRBV3-1 (or the pseudogene TRBV3-2) with TRBJ2-1, with TRBD2 as a possible D gene (6 bases). Trimming removed 1 base at V and 1 base at J, with 8 bases between. The CDR3 consists of 15 residues. CDR1 and CDR2 (germline): LGHDT, YNNKEL (reference sequence). CDR3 DNA sequence: TGTGCCAGCAGCCAAGGGGACTTGTCCTACAATGAGCAGTTCTTC. This gives the protein CASSQGDLSYNEQFF.

The rearrangement links TRBV6-5 to TRBJ2-7; 7 bases agree with TRBD1. The V segment lost 6 bases and the J segment 0 bases; nucleotides outside the gene matches: 5. This CDR3 spans 14 amino acids. Germline V CDR1 and CDR2: MNHEY, SVGAGI. CDR3 DNA: TGTGCCAGCAGCCCAGACAGGGCCTCCTACGAGCAGTACTTC. It is translated as CASSPDRASYEQYF.

This clone was seen a handful of times. The chain carries TRBV5-4 and TRBJ1-1; D is ambiguous. The CDR3 is 17 amino acids. Germline values: CDR1 SGHNT, CDR2 YYREEE (reference sequence). With 4 bases removed from V and 2 bases from J, the gap between germline ends came to 21 bases. As DNA, the CDR3 is TGTGCCAGCAGCCCGGGGTCCACTAAGAGGTTTAACACTGAAGCTTTCTTT. Translated, it gives CASSPGSTKRFNTEAFF.

The chain has TRBV18 and TRBJ1-5; D not resolved. The CDR3 runs 13 residues. Trimming removed 3 bases from V and 2 bases from J, with 5 bases in between. The germline gives CDR1 KGHSH, CDR2 LQKENI. CDR3 bases: TGTGCCAGCTCACCGACCCGCAATCAGCCCCAGCATTTT. Residues: CASSPTRNQPQHF.

The gene calls are TRBV5-1 and TRBJ2-6; a possible D gene is TRBD1 (6 bases). Germline V gives CDR1 SGHRS, CDR2 YFSETQ. Trimming removed 0 bases from V and 2 bases from J, with 9 bases in between. The CDR3 is made up of 16 amino acids. The CDR3 nucleotides are TGCGCCAGCAGCTTGGAACCAGGGGCTGGGGCCAACGTCCTGACTTTC. Translated, it gives CASSLEPGAGANVLTF.

V usage is TRBV19 and J usage is TRBJ1-5, with a weak D call TRBD1 (5 bases). Germline CDR1 reads LNHDA; CDR2 reads SQIVND (reference sequence). CDR3 size: 14 residues. V was pared by 5 bases and J by 0 bases, with 8 bases between. The CDR3 DNA reads TGTGCCAGTAGTCATGGGGGTAGCAATCAGCCCCAGCATTTT. It is translated as CASSHGGSNQPQHF. Together with reference TRBV19 and TRBJ1-5, the CDR3 gives the full variable domain: DGGITQSPKYLFRKEGQNVTLSCEQNLNHDAMYWYRQDPGQGLRLIYYSQIVNDFQKGDIAEGYSVSREKKESFPLTVTSAQKNPTAFYLCASSHGGSNQPQHFGDGTRLSIL.

This chain links TRBV28 with TRBJ2-1; 10 bases are a match to TRBD2. The CDR3 contains 13 residues. CDR1 is MDHEN, CDR2 SYDVKM, per germline. Trimming cost V 2 bases and J 15 bases; bases outside gene matches: 7. CDR3 in amino acids: CASSLKAGGPRFF. The CDR3 DNA follows: TGTGCCAGCAGTTTAAAAGCGGGGGGGCCCAGGTTCTTC.

The chain employs TRBV28 and TRBJ2-5; TRBD2 is a possible D gene (6 bases). With 10 bases removed from V and 3 bases from J, the gap between germline ends came to 21 bases. This CDR3 comprises 15 residues. Germline V gene sequence: CDR1 MDHEN, CDR2 SYDVKM. The CDR3 protein is CATDKDAGREETQYF. The CDR3 DNA reads TGTGCCACCGACAAGGACGCGGGAAGAGAAGAGACCCAGTACTTC.

This chain uses TRBV10-3 with TRBJ1-5; maybe TRBD1 (5 bases). Germline CDR1 reads ENHRY; CDR2 reads SYGVKD. CDR3 length equals 13 residues. Deletions cut 4 bases from V and 4 bases from J, with 8 bases between. CDR3 protein: CAISASGNQPQHF. CDR3 DNA sequence: TGTGCCATCAGTGCGTCAGGGAATCAGCCCCAGCATTTT.

The rearrangement joins TRBV5-5 to TRBJ2-3; the match to TRBD2 covers 8 bases. Germline CDR1 SGHKS, CDR2 YYEKEE (reference sequence). The J segment lost 2 bases and the V segment lost 3 bases, leaving 14 bases of the junction unmatched. This CDR3 comprises 18 residues. This chain's CDR3 is CASSSSPGLGRDTDTQYF. CDR3 DNA sequence: TGTGCCAGCAGCTCATCCCCGGGACTAGGTAGGGACACAGATACGCAGTATTTT.

The genes are TRBV29-1 and TRBJ2-1; D possibly corresponds to TRBD1 (6 bases). This CDR3 spans 13 amino acids. Trimming took 4 bases from V and 0 from J, leaving 7 bases between them. CDR1 and CDR2 (germline): SQVTM, ANQGSEA. The CDR3 sequence: CSVGGGSYNEQFF. The CDR3 DNA reads TGCAGCGTTGGAGGGGGCTCCTACAATGAGCAGTTCTTC.

J is TRBJ2-2 and V is TRBV30; D gene ambiguous. CDR3 length equals 14 residues. The germline V gene encodes CDR1 GTSNPN and CDR2 SVGIG (reference sequence). V was shortened by 0 bases and J by 1 base, with 6 bases between the two germline ends. The CDR3 DNA reads as TGTGCCTGGAGTGTTCTTGGGAACACCGGGGAGCTGTTTTTT. As protein: CAWSVLGNTGELFF.

This chain links TRBV5-6 with TRBJ1-6; possible D gene TRBD1, 6 bases. This CDR3 has 15 amino acids. From germline, CDR1 is SGHDT and CDR2 YYEEEE. V was pared by 2 bases and J by 7 bases, with 13 bases between. DNA of the CDR3: TGTGCCAGCAGCTTTCCGGACAGCTACAATTCACCCCTCCACTTT. It specifies CASSFPDSYNSPLHF. The full variable domain, with the rest looked up from reference TRBV5-6 and TRBJ1-6, is DAGVTQSPTHLIKTRGQQVTLRCSPKSGHDTVSWYQQALGQGPQFIFQYYEEEERQRGNFPDRFSGHQFPNYSSELNVNALLLGDSALYLCASSFPDSYNSPLHFGNGTRLTVT.